These 15 T cell receptor beta chains originate from one sample sequenced in a study of T cell responses to AZD1222 COVID-19 vaccine. The repertoire was sequenced with immunoSEQ multiplex PCR; TCRdb's copy has only in-frame clones and lacks some. The top ten clones hold less than 2.5% of a sample with around 100,000 clones, approximately 96% of them seen once. The specimen comprised peripheral blood, sampled on day 0 of AZD1222 vaccination. Receptor source: an adult in good health.

The rearrangement joins TRBV10-3 to TRBJ1-5, with 8 bases fitting TRBD1. The trim removed 10 bases at V and 3 bases at J, leaving 8 bases unmatched. The CDR3 consists of 14 residues. Looked up from germline, CDR1 is ENHRY and CDR2 is SYGVKD. The CDR3 DNA reads as TGTGCCACAAACGGGGACAGGAACAATCAGCCCCAGCATTTT. The encoded protein is CATNGDRNNQPQHF.

The chain is built from TRBV2 and TRBJ1-2, with 8 positions matching TRBD1. J gave up 6 bases and V 3 bases, and 12 bases lay outside the gene matches. The CDR3 loop spans 16 amino acids. CDR1 is SNHLY and CDR2 is FYNNEI in the germline V gene. The CDR3 region is CASSEFAGGAVNGYTF. The DNA of the CDR3 is TGTGCCAGCAGTGAGTTCGCAGGGGGCGCAGTTAATGGCTACACCTTC. Variable domain in full (rest from reference TRBV2 and TRBJ1-2): EPEVTQTPSHQVTQMGQEVILRCVPISNHLYFYWYRQILGQKVEFLVSFYNNEISEKSEIFDDQFSVERPDGSNFTLKIRSTKLEDSAMYFCASSEFAGGAVNGYTFGSGTRLTVV.

The CDR3 sequence: CASSEAGGSYGYTF. Here the CDR3 DNA reads TGTGCCAGCAGTGAAGCGGGGGGTAGTTATGGCTACACCTTC. The V call is TRBV2, the J call TRBJ1-2, with D perhaps matching TRBD1 (5 bases). Germline V gene sequence: CDR1 SNHLY, CDR2 FYNNEI. This CDR3 has 14 amino acids. Trimming removed 0 bases at V and 5 bases at J, with 10 bases between.

The rearrangement uses TRBV9 and TRBJ1-1; D might be TRBD1 (5 bases). Trimming stripped 0 bases from V and 5 bases from J, with 11 bases between. Germline CDR1 is SGDLS and CDR2 is YYNGEE. CDR3 length: 14 amino acids. The CDR3: CASSVAAGGTEAFF. As DNA, the CDR3 is TGTGCCAGCAGCGTAGCCGCGGGGGGGACTGAAGCTTTCTTT.

V gene TRBV30 combines with J gene TRBJ2-7; 9 bases align to TRBD2. Germline V gene sequence: CDR1 GTSNPN, CDR2 SVGIG (reference sequence). This CDR3 has 15 amino acids. J was trimmed by 5 bases and V by 5 bases; bases with no gene match: 13. For the CDR3, the DNA is TGTGCCTGGGGAAGAGTAGCGGGAGCTTGGCACGAGCAGTACTTC. Protein: CAWGRVAGAWHEQYF. Using reference TRBV30 and TRBJ2-7 for the parts outside the CDR3, the full variable domain is SQTIHQWPATLVQPVGSPLSLECTVEGTSNPNLYWYRQAAGRGLQLLFYSVGIGQISSEVPQNLSASRPQDRQFILSSKKLLLSDSGFYLCAWGRVAGAWHEQYFGPGTRLTVT.

CDR3 DNA sequence: TGTGCCAGCATGGAAATTGCGAACACTGAAGCTTTCTTT. Translated: CASMEIANTEAFF. This chain joins TRBV28 and TRBJ1-1; unclear D gene. CDR1 and CDR2 from the germline V gene are MDHEN and SYDVKM. With 7 bases removed from V and 1 base from J, the gap between germline ends came to 10 bases. This CDR3 is built from 13 residues.

The rearrangement joins TRBV5-6 to TRBJ2-5; weak D call: TRBD1 (5 bases). V shed 3 bases and J shed 0 bases, with 9 bases lying between them. The CDR3 sequence is 14 residues long. Germline assignment: CDR1 SGHDT and CDR2 YYEEEE. The chain's CDR3 is CASSSDRYQETQYF. The CDR3 DNA follows: TGTGCCAGCAGCTCCGACAGATACCAAGAGACCCAGTACTTC.

The genes are TRBV6-5 and TRBJ1-1; D perhaps matches TRBD1 (5 bases). With 4 bases removed from V and 1 base from J, the gap between germline ends came to 16 bases. The germline V gene encodes CDR1 MNHEY and CDR2 SVGAGI. This CDR3 is built from 16 residues. CDR3 in amino acids: CASSSPRSTGNTEAFF. CDR3 DNA: TGTGCCAGCAGTTCCCCTCGCTCCACAGGGAACACTGAAGCTTTCTTT.

The V gene is TRBV15, the J gene TRBJ1-1; D is unresolved. The CDR3 sequence is 13 residues long. V dropped 5 bases and J dropped 11 bases, with 18 bases sitting between them. CDR1 is LNHNV and CDR2 is YYDKDF in the germline V gene (reference sequence). The CDR3 region has the DNA TGTGCCACCAGCCCAACCGGGGAGGGTAATGCTTTCTTT. Protein: CATSPTGEGNAFF.

This clone showed up just once. The chain is built from TRBV29-1 and TRBJ1-2, with D possibly matching TRBD1 (5 bases). Germline V gene lookup returns CDR1 SQVTM and CDR2 ANQGSEA. This CDR3 has 15 residues. Deletions cut 6 bases from V and 2 bases from J, with 19 bases between. The CDR3 sequence is CSVRGRGRANYGYTF. The CDR3 DNA is TGCAGCGTCCGGGGCCGGGGACGTGCGAACTATGGCTACACCTTC.

The gene calls are TRBV7-9 and TRBJ1-2; 7 nucleotides match TRBD1. CDR1 and CDR2 from the germline V gene are SEHNR and FQNEAQ (reference sequence). V dropped 4 bases and J dropped 5; count of bases not matched to a gene: 13. CDR3 length: 16 residues. CDR3 in amino acids: CASSSTPDRAGYGYTF. The CDR3 DNA is TGTGCCAGCAGCTCAACTCCCGACAGGGCAGGGTATGGCTACACCTTC.

This sequence joins TRBV5-1 and TRBJ2-1; 11 nucleotides agree with TRBD2. The germline V gene encodes CDR1 SGHRS and CDR2 YFSETQ. CDR3 length: 17 amino acids. V lost 1 base and J lost 2; bases outside the gene matches: 5. Here the CDR3 DNA reads TGCGCCAGCAGCTTGTTACTAGCGGGAGCCCCCTACAATGAGCAGTTCTTC. As protein: CASSLLLAGAPYNEQFF.

The chain is built from TRBV4-3 and TRBJ1-2; 10 bases match TRBD1. V lost 1 base, J lost 7 bases, and 6 bases stayed unmatched. The length of the CDR3 is 15 residues. Germline V CDR1 and CDR2: LGHNA, YSLEER. The CDR3 DNA sequence: TGCGCCAGCAGCCAAGGGACAGGGGGTTTGGGTGGCTACACCTTC. This translates into CASSQGTGGLGGYTF.

The gene calls are TRBV5-1 and TRBJ2-3; 8 nucleotides line up with TRBD2. After removal of 1 base from V and 4 bases from J, the junction contained 2 bases not matched to a gene. Germline assignment: CDR1 SGHRS and CDR2 YFSETQ. This CDR3 contains 14 residues. CDR3 protein: CASSLNGRADTQYF. CDR3 nucleotides: TGCGCCAGCAGCTTGAACGGGAGGGCAGATACGCAGTATTTT.

The chain carries TRBV28 and TRBJ1-4; D may be TRBD1 (6 bases). This CDR3 spans 15 amino acids. The V end was cut by 6 bases, the J end by 0 bases, with 11 bases between. Germline V gene sequence: CDR1 MDHEN, CDR2 SYDVKM. The CDR3 nucleotides read TGTGCCAGCAGGGGACAAGGGTCAACTAATGAAAAACTGTTTTTT. It yields the protein CASRGQGSTNEKLFF. Variable domain in full (rest from reference TRBV28 and TRBJ1-4): DVKVTQSSRYLVKRTGEKVFLECVQDMDHENMFWYRQDPGLGLRLIYFSYDVKMKEKGDIPEGYSVSREKKERFSLILESASTNQTSMYLCASRGQGSTNEKLFFGSGTQLSVL.